This entry is about one TCR beta chain. Its antigen is not identified. The data stem from a study of blood T cells in healthy people across ages. With a J-beta primer mix and a sample-barcoded 5' primer, a second PCR ran about 7 to 11 cycles. Researchers report that a template-switch adaptor with 12 random nucleotides tagged each cDNA molecule. TCRdb re-called the 5' RACE reads through MiXCR, storing one row per CDR3 protein. The sample consists of around 650,000 distinct CDR3 sequences, 40% to 45% of them appearing once. Trimming took 5 bases from V and 0 from J, leaving 11 bases between them. CDR3 size: 15 residues. CDR1 SEHNR and CDR2 FQNEAQ come from the germline V gene (reference sequence). General observations from the study: A strong correlation was found between TCR beta diversity and the percentage of naive T cells.

The chain has TRBV7-9 and TRBJ2-1; D is perhaps TRBD1 or TRBD2 (6 bases each). Sequenced sample: blood. This receptor was identified in an older man in good health. DNA for the CDR3: TGTGCCAGCAGCACCGAGGGGGGCTCCTACAATGAGCAGTTCTTC. It yields the protein CASSTEGGSYNEQFF.